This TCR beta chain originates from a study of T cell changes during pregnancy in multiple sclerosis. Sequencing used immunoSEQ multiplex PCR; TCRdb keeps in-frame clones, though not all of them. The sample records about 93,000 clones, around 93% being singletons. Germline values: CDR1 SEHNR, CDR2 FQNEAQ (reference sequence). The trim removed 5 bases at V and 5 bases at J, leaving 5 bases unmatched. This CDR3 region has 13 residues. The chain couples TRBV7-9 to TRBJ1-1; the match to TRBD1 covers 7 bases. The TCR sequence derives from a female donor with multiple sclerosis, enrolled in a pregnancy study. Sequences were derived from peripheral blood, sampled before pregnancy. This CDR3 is CASSQGTATEAFF. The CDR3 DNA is TGTGCCAGCAGCCAAGGGACAGCTACTGAAGCTTTCTTT. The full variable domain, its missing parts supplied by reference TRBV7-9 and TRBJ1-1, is DTGVSQNPRHKITKRGQNVTFRCDPISEHNRLYWYRQTLGQGPEFLTYFQNEAQLEKSRLLSDRFSAERPKGSFSTLEIQRTEQGDSAMYLCASSQGTATEAFFGQGTRLTVV.